This entry features one T cell receptor (beta chain) sequence. This CDR3 spans 16 amino acids. The V end lost 1 base, the J end lost 10 bases, and 21 bases lay between the germline ends. Germline CDR1 SNHLY, CDR2 FYNNEI. The data were taken from a study of blood T cell repertoires in COVID-19. Study background: T cells, B-cell-depleted T cells, or PBMCs provided the cDNA or gDNA that served as material.

In the original workflow: Reference gene primer amplification yielded estimated nucleated cell counts. Repertoires were generated with immunoSEQ multiplex PCR, while TCRdb's copy carries only in-frame clones and drops some. V, J and clone size were drawn from that table, and D and trimming were deduced from the DNA. Among a few hundred thousand clones, almost 90% were seen once, and the ten largest hold about 16%. This clonotype was obtained from a man aged 25-45 years who had been exposed to COVID-19. Sequencing was done on a sample of PBMCs or T cells enriched from blood (not recorded which). The chain joins TRBV2 to TRBJ2-3; D is perhaps TRBD2 (5 bases). The CDR3 DNA is TGTGCCAGCAGTGAAGGATTTGGGGAGCCCCCGGGATCGCAGTATTTT. Residues: CASSEGFGEPPGSQYF.